This passage covers 15 T cell receptor beta chains from one sample sequenced in a study of human CD8 memory T cell subsets. A UMI-labeled 5' RACE approach was the method that produced the TCR beta libraries. No DNA is given; TCRdb re-called the 5' RACE reads and lists each CDR3 protein once. Recorded for this sample: 5,500 to 8,500 distinct CDR3 sequences. The sample consisted of CD8+ T cells from PBMCs. These receptors originate from a human donor in good health.

The rearrangement uses TRBV11-2 and TRBJ2-2; no DNA is available, so the TRBD1 call from TCRdb remains unchecked. CDR3 length equals 13 residues. Germline CDR1 SGHAT, CDR2 FQNNGV. The chain's CDR3 is CASSGPGTGELFF.

The J gene is TRBJ2-1, the V gene TRBV27. This CDR3 region has 17 residues. Germline V lookup: CDR1 MNHEY, CDR2 SMNVEV (reference sequence). This chain's CDR3 is CASSFRLAESSYNEQFF.

The rearrangement links TRBV27 to TRBJ2-7; TCRdb designates TRBD2, a call that cannot be tested without DNA. The germline V gene encodes CDR1 MNHEY and CDR2 SMNVEV (reference sequence). The CDR3 runs 13 residues. CDR3 loop: CASKEGGPYEQYF.

The rearrangement joins TRBV2 to TRBJ2-5; TCRdb outputs TRBD1, but without DNA this stays unchecked. In germline, CDR1 is SNHLY, CDR2 FYNNEI. The CDR3 covers 14 residues. CDR3 amino acids: CATKPGGGKETQYF.

The V call is TRBV28, the J call TRBJ1-1; TCRdb's D call of TRBD1 is untestable without DNA. This CDR3 spans 14 amino acids. Germline V gene data show CDR1 as MDHEN and CDR2 as SYDVKM. The CDR3 reads CASIKYRVQDEAFF.

This rearrangement joins TRBV12-3 or TRBV12-4 to TRBJ2-1; TCRdb picks TRBD1, but there is no DNA to check that call. The CDR3 has 15 amino acids. The CDR3 protein is CASSLVGGSYNEQFF.

By frequency, this clonotype is medium-sized (0.01 to 0.1%). V is TRBV12-3 or TRBV12-4 and J is TRBJ1-5; TCRdb outputs TRBD1, but without DNA this stays unchecked. This CDR3 has 14 amino acids. The chain's CDR3 is CASSPWGGDQPQHF.

This chain's CDR3 is CASSPDGQSNYEQYF. This sequence joins TRBV27 and TRBJ2-7; TCRdb lists TRBD1, though no DNA is available to test this call. The CDR3 spans 15 residues. Germline V gene lookup returns CDR1 MNHEY and CDR2 SMNVEV (reference sequence).

V is TRBV7-9 and J is TRBJ2-5; the D call of TRBD1 rests on TCRdb alone, since no DNA is present to check it. This CDR3 comprises 16 residues. The V gene's germline CDR1 is SEHNR and CDR2 FQNEAQ (reference sequence). CDR3 in amino acids: CASSPTPLGHQETQYF. The complete variable domain, with remaining parts taken from reference TRBV7-9 and TRBJ2-5, reads DTGVSQNPRHKITKRGQNVTFRCDPISEHNRLYWYRQTLGQGPEFLTYFQNEAQLEKSRLLSDRFSAERPKGSFSTLEIQRTEQGDSAMYLCASSPTPLGHQETQYFGPGTRLLVL.

V gene TRBV5-4 combines with J gene TRBJ2-2; TCRdb's D gene call, TRBD2, goes unchecked for lack of DNA. Germline V gene sequence: CDR1 SGHNT, CDR2 YYREEE (reference sequence). This CDR3 is built from 15 residues. This CDR3 is CASSPGLENTGELFF.

The chain recombines TRBV20-1 with TRBJ2-7; without DNA, the TCRdb call of TRBD2 cannot be checked. In germline, CDR1 is DFQATT, CDR2 SNEGSKA (reference sequence). The CDR3 is 15 residues long. CDR3 residues: CSARDFASYSYEQYF.

The genes are TRBV20-1 and TRBJ2-5; TCRdb selects TRBD1, and the lack of DNA leaves this call unchecked. Looked up from germline, CDR1 is DFQATT and CDR2 is SNEGSKA (reference sequence). The CDR3 runs to 15 residues. CDR3 region: CSARGAGSFQETQYF.

The chain is built from TRBV6-5 and TRBJ2-1; the TRBD1 assignment by TCRdb is unverifiable without DNA. Germline CDR1 reads MNHEY; CDR2 reads SVGAGI. The CDR3 is 15 amino acids. CDR3 region: CASSYSIGGRNEQFF.

The V call is TRBV5-1, the J call TRBJ2-1; there is no DNA to check the TCRdb D call of TRBD1. Germline V gene sequence: CDR1 SGHRS, CDR2 YFSETQ. The CDR3 extends over 16 amino acids. CDR3 amino acids: CASSASGGSSYNEQFF.

This clonotype is called medium-sized (0.01 to 0.1%) based on its frequency. The chain is built from TRBV28 and TRBJ2-1; the D call from TCRdb, TRBD2, cannot be confirmed without DNA. The CDR3 length is 16 residues. The germline V gene encodes CDR1 MDHEN and CDR2 SYDVKM. Here the CDR3 reads CASSLSASGSYNEQFF. Combining the CDR3 with reference TRBV28 and TRBJ2-1 gives the whole variable domain DVKVTQSSRYLVKRTGEKVFLECVQDMDHENMFWYRQDPGLGLRLIYFSYDVKMKEKGDIPEGYSVSREKKERFSLILESASTNQTSMYLCASSLSASGSYNEQFFGPGTRLTVL.